This TCR beta chain was found in a study of blood T cells in healthy people across ages. Germline V CDR1 and CDR2: SGHDT, YYEEEE. V dropped 4 bases and J dropped 8; count of bases not matched to a gene: 11. CDR3 length: 15 amino acids. The use of a sample-barcoded 5' primer and a J-beta primer mix characterized a second PCR of 7 to 11 cycles. Unique molecular identifiers of 12 random nucleotides labeled each cDNA. TCRdb used MiXCR to reprocess the 5' RACE reads, holding one entry per CDR3 protein. The sample lists about 700,000 distinct CDR3 sequences, about 30% seen once, with roughly 15% in the top ten. In regard to this clonotype: Its antigen is not identified.

Findings and caveats of the study: In long-lived donors, naive CD4+ cell counts and diversity exceeded those of aged donors. One million T cells yielded diversity estimates that were considered underestimates.

The sequenced sample was blood. The chain links TRBV5-6 to TRBJ1-4, with 7 bases fitting TRBD1. The TCR comes from a woman aged 80 or older in good health. CDR3 sequence reads: CASSGTGTDREKLFF. CDR3 nucleotide sequence: TGTGCCAGCAGCGGTACTGGGACAGATCGGGAAAAACTGTTTTTT.